The 18 T cell receptor beta chains below were found in one sample sequenced in a study of STAT5B mutations in CD4+ large granular lymphocyte leukemia. The method was immunoSEQ multiplex PCR; TCRdb's version includes in-frame clones alone and lacks a portion of them. The table lists approximately 52,000 clones, about three quarters of them singletons. Sample: CD4+ T cells from blood buffy coats. These receptors originate from a human donor in good health.

The gene calls are TRBV20-1 and TRBJ2-3; D is perhaps TRBD1 (6 bases). Germline values: CDR1 DFQATT, CDR2 SNEGSKA (reference sequence). Trimming stripped 5 bases from V and 8 bases from J, with 11 bases between. This CDR3 contains 11 residues. CDR3 nucleotide sequence: TGCAGTGCTGACCTAGGGGGTACGCAGTATTTT. This gives the protein CSADLGGTQYF.

The chain combines TRBV28 with TRBJ1-2, with no clear D. V lost 3 bases, J lost 0 bases, and 11 bases lay in between. Germline-derived CDR1 and CDR2 are MDHEN and SYDVKM. The CDR3 runs 15 residues. CDR3 residues: CASSFHGNPNYGYTF. CDR3 nucleotide sequence: TGTGCCAGCAGTTTTCACGGGAATCCTAACTATGGCTACACCTTC.

This chain connects TRBV10-3 to TRBJ1-4; D might be TRBD1 (6 bases). CDR1 is ENHRY, CDR2 SYGVKD, per germline. V lost 3 bases and J 8 bases, leaving 10 bases between the germline ends. CDR3 length equals 13 residues. CDR3 amino acids: CAISEDRLEKLFF. The CDR3 region has the DNA TGTGCCATCAGTGAAGACAGGTTAGAAAAACTGTTTTTT.

This sequence joins TRBV5-6 and TRBJ1-4; D gene unclear. The CDR3 length is 12 residues. V gave up 0 bases and J gave up 8 bases, with 5 bases separating them. The germline V gene has CDR1 SGHDT and CDR2 YYEEEE. CDR3 protein: CASSLVGEKLFF. CDR3 in DNA: TGTGCCAGCAGCTTGGTGGGGGAAAAACTGTTTTTT.

This clone has only one observation. The chain has TRBV28 and TRBJ2-7; TRBD1 matches at 10 bases. The CDR3 runs to 16 residues. Losses at the gene ends were 6 bases for V and 3 bases for J; bases not matched to a gene: 11. Germline V gene data show CDR1 as MDHEN and CDR2 as SYDVKM. The chain's CDR3 is CASSGPGQGTGYEQYF. The CDR3 nucleotides are TGTGCCAGCAGCGGGCCGGGACAGGGGACAGGCTACGAGCAGTACTTC.

The chain is built from TRBV19 and TRBJ1-2; D call uncertain. The CDR3 has 14 residues. The germline V gene has CDR1 LNHDA and CDR2 SQIVND (reference sequence). The V gene lost 3 bases and the J gene lost 6 bases, with 14 bases spanning the gap. The CDR3 DNA reads TGTGCCAGTAGTATTACGGGAGCACGGCATGGCTACACCTTC. The encoded protein is CASSITGARHGYTF.

The V call is TRBV18, the J call TRBJ1-2; 7 bases match TRBD1. V lost 2 bases, J lost 6 bases, and 0 bases stayed unmatched. Per germline, CDR1 KGHSH and CDR2 LQKENI. The CDR3 has 12 amino acids. The CDR3 loop is CASSPGQDGYTF. Here the CDR3 DNA reads TGTGCCAGCTCACCAGGACAGGATGGCTACACCTTC.

Note on this clone: The junction does not match germline at one end; this may be a read error. This rearrangement joins TRBV18 to TRBJ2-1; D uncertain. This CDR3 region has 13 residues. Germline values: CDR1 KGHSH, CDR2 LQKENI. CDR3 loop: CASSPPGYYEQFF. The CDR3 DNA reads as TGTGCCAGCTCACCACCGGGCTACTATGAGCAGTTCTTC.

V is TRBV29-1 and J is TRBJ1-2; perhaps TRBD1 as D (6 bases). Trimming removed 1 base at V and 6 bases at J, with 21 bases between. CDR3 length: 16 residues. Germline loops: CDR1 SQVTM, CDR2 ANQGSEA. This CDR3 is CSVEALYRDGVDGYTF. The CDR3 DNA sequence: TGCAGCGTTGAAGCACTGTACAGGGACGGGGTTGATGGCTACACCTTC.

The sample holds a few counts of this clone. The V call is TRBV28, the J call TRBJ1-1, with D possibly matching TRBD1 (5 bases). This CDR3 has 14 amino acids. Trimming shortened V by 11 bases and J by 5 bases, and 21 bases separated the two germline ends. Germline V gene sequence: CDR1 MDHEN, CDR2 SYDVKM. The CDR3 region is CASLPTTEGTEAFF. The CDR3 region has the DNA TGTGCCTCCCTGCCGACAACTGAGGGGACTGAAGCTTTCTTT.

The table lists this clone with a count of one. The chain carries TRBV5-1 and TRBJ2-5; possibly TRBD1 for D (5 bases). The CDR3 runs to 16 residues. Per the germline V gene, CDR1 is SGHRS and CDR2 is YFSETQ. Trimming stripped 0 bases from V and 1 base from J, with 13 bases between. The CDR3, as DNA: TGCGCCAGCAGCTTGGCCGCCAGGGCCACCCAAGAGACCCAGTACTTC. It encodes CASSLAARATQETQYF.

Only a few counts were recorded for this clone. The V call is TRBV18, the J call TRBJ2-7; 9 bases are shared with TRBD1. This CDR3 has 16 residues. With V trimmed by 3 bases and J by 4 bases, 10 bases remained unmatched. The germline V gene has CDR1 KGHSH and CDR2 LQKENI. The CDR3 bases are TGTGCCAGCTCACCTTCACCGGGACAGGGAGTTTACGAGCAGTACTTC. This codes for CASSPSPGQGVYEQYF. The whole variable domain, remainder taken from reference TRBV18 and TRBJ2-7, is NAGVMQNPRHLVRRRGQEARLRCSPMKGHSHVYWYRQLPEEGLKFMVYLQKENIIDESGMPKERFSAEFPKEGPSILRIQQVVRGDSAAYFCASSPSPGQGVYEQYFGPGTRLTVT.

This clone was observed a few times. The rearrangement joins TRBV10-3 to TRBJ2-1; D remains ambiguous. This CDR3 spans 12 amino acids. The germline V and J ends were trimmed by 0 bases and 10 bases, with 7 bases remaining between them. From germline, CDR1 is ENHRY and CDR2 SYGVKD. This chain's CDR3 is CAISESRREQFF. CDR3 sequence (DNA): TGTGCCATCAGTGAGTCGCGGCGGGAGCAGTTCTTC.

The CDR3 coding sequence is TGTGCCAGCTCACAGGCCAGGGGGTCCCAAGAGACCCAGTACTTC. Residues: CASSQARGSQETQYF. The V and J genes are TRBV18 and TRBJ2-5, with 7 bases aligning to TRBD1. V shed 4 bases and J 1 base; nucleotides not matched to a gene: 6. Germline V gives CDR1 KGHSH, CDR2 LQKENI. The CDR3 is 15 residues long. The full variable domain, completed using reference TRBV18 and TRBJ2-5, is NAGVMQNPRHLVRRRGQEARLRCSPMKGHSHVYWYRQLPEEGLKFMVYLQKENIIDESGMPKERFSAEFPKEGPSILRIQQVVRGDSAAYFCASSQARGSQETQYFGPGTRLLVL.

The gene calls are TRBV10-3 and TRBJ1-1; D is perhaps TRBD1 (5 bases). The V and J ends lost 11 bases and 4 bases respectively, with 17 bases between them. This CDR3 comprises 13 residues. The germline V gene has CDR1 ENHRY and CDR2 SYGVKD. In nucleotides, the CDR3 is TGTGCCGCACAGAGTGCAGGGACCACTGAAGCTTTCTTT. Its translation: CAAQSAGTTEAFF.

The rearrangement joins TRBV18 to TRBJ2-2; D gene ambiguous. This CDR3 has 15 amino acids. The V end lost 8 bases, the J end lost 0 bases, and 13 bases lay between the germline ends. Germline V gene data show CDR1 as KGHSH and CDR2 as LQKENI. The chain's CDR3 is CASPQVATNTGELFF. The CDR3 DNA reads TGTGCCAGCCCCCAGGTGGCGACGAACACCGGGGAGCTGTTTTTT.

The chain has TRBV19 and TRBJ2-5; D is possibly TRBD2 (6 bases). V lost 3 bases, J lost 0 bases, and 11 bases lay in between. This CDR3 has 15 amino acids. Germline V lookup: CDR1 LNHDA, CDR2 SQIVND (reference sequence). The CDR3 DNA reads as TGTGCCAGTAGTATTACCGGGGGACACCAAGAGACCCAGTACTTC. Its protein is CASSITGGHQETQYF.

The chain couples TRBV19 to TRBJ1-2; D is unclear. The V gene's germline CDR1 is LNHDA and CDR2 SQIVND (reference sequence). Trimming took 7 bases from V and 4 from J, leaving 16 bases between them. The CDR3 contains 14 residues. CDR3 bases: TGTGCCAGTAAACCGGGAGAAGGATTCTATGGCTACACCTTC. Protein: CASKPGEGFYGYTF.